This T cell receptor (beta chain) was recovered during a study of blood T cell repertoires in COVID-19 (dated by TCRdb to about 2020). Background for the entire study: The collaborator samples originated in the United States, Italy and Spain and spanned the acute and convalescent phases of COVID-19. The repertoires were released in a freely available public database meant as a resource for research on the immune response to SARS-CoV-2. Deeply sampled blood TCRbeta repertoires from subjects exposed to, actively infected with, or recovered from COVID-19 were included in the dataset. The sample metadata nearly always contained a de-identified subject ID, COVID-19 status, age in years and sex. The samples were drawn from two sources: the first 160 participants of the ongoing ImmuneRACE study, and over 950 subjects contributed by 6 global collaborators. HLA class I and class II types, where available, came from metadata supplied by the sample provider rather than from assay-based typing. The prospective study material was composed of cDNA or gDNA derived from T cells, B-cell-depleted T cells, or PBMCs. Results the study describes overall, beyond this receptor: Clinical and demographic metadata were provided uncurated, with the amount varying by source and participant.

As to this clone: Its antigen is not yet known. The input lacks base qualities; no much larger clone sits a single base away.

Whole blood was collected in K2EDTA tubes by collaborating institutions according to the institutions' own protocols. For TCRbeta analysis, collaborators shipped samples in one of three forms: frozen whole blood, isolated PBMCs, or DNA extracted from either of those sample types. The immunoSEQ Assay, a bias-controlled multiplex PCR, was used to amplify TCRbeta CDR3 regions from genomic DNA. In the original analysis: The number of nucleated cells in each sample was estimated from the amplification of reference gene primers within the assay. Sequence reads were collapsed and filtered to measure the absolute abundance of every unique TCRbeta CDR3 rearrangement. Productive Simpson clonality was computed per sample as the square root of Simpson's diversity index over productive rearrangements. TCRdb carries this immuneACCESS record with in-frame sequences only. Its versions omit some clonotypes, under half of them owing to an unresolved V gene in the studies checked, with the rest unexplained. D and trimming come from the DNA, and the V and J calls and clone size come from that table. Here the sample has about 130,000 clones; 79% occur a single time. The top ten hold approximately 35% of the sample.

This sequence originates from a man in his forties or fifties with active or convalescent COVID-19. The sequenced material came from peripheral blood.

The DNA is TGTGCCAGCGGAAACAGGGCCGGCGGGGAGCTGTTTTTT. Its amino acids are CASGNRAGGELFF. This receptor chain uses TRBV2 and TRBJ2-2; matching of 6 bases hints at TRBD1 as the D gene. Per the germline V gene, SNHLY is the CDR1 and FYNNEI is the CDR2. Including cysteine and phenylalanine, the CDR3 has 13 amino acids. Left in the record is the CDR3 DNA by itself, 39 bases read in frame from the first base. The V end loses 8 bases and the J end loses 7 bases, and a stretch of 14 bases separates them.